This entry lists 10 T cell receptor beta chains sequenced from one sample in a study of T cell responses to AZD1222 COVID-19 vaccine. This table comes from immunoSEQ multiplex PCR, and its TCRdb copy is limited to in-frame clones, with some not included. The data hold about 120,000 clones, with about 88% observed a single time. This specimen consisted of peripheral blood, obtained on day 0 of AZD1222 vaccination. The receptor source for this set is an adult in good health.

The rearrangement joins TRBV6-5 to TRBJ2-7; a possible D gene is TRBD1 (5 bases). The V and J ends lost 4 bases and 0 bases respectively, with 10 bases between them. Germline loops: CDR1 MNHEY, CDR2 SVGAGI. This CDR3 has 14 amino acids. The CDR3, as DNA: TGTGCCAGCAGTTCTCAGGGTCCCTCCTACGAGCAGTACTTC. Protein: CASSSQGPSYEQYF.

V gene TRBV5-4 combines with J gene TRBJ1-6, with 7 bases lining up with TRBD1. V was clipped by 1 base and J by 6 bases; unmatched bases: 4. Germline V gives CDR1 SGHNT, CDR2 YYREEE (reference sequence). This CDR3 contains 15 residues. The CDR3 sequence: CASSLRDRPNSPLHF. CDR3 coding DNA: TGTGCCAGCAGCTTGCGGGACAGACCTAATTCACCCCTCCACTTT.

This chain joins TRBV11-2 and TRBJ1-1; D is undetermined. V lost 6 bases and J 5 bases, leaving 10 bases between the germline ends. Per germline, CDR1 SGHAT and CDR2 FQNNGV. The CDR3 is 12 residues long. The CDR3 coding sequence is TGTGCCAGCAGTCTTGTCGAGACTGAAGCTTTCTTT. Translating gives CASSLVETEAFF.

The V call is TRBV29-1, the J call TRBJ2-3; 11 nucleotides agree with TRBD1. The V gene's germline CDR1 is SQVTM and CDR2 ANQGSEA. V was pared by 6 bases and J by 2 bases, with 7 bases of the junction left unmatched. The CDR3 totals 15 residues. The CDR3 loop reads CSVGRTGGPTDTQYF. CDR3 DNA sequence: TGCAGCGTCGGAAGGACAGGGGGCCCCACAGATACGCAGTATTTT.

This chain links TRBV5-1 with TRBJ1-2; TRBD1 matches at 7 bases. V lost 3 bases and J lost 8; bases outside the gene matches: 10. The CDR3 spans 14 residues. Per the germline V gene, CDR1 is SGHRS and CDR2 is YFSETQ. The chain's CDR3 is CASSSYEGAGGYTF. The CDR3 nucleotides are TGCGCCAGCAGCTCGTATGAGGGGGCGGGCGGCTACACCTTC.

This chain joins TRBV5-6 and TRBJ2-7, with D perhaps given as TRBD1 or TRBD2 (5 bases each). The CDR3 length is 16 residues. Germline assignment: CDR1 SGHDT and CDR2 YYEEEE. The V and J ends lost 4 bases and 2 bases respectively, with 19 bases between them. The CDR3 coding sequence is TGTGCCAGCAGCCCCGATTGGGGGAGCGTCGCCTACGAGCAGTACTTC. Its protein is CASSPDWGSVAYEQYF.

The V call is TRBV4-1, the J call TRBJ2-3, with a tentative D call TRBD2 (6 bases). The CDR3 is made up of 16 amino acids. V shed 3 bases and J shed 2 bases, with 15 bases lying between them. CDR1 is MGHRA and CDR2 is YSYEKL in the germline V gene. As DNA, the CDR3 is TGCGCCAGCAGCCATAATGACCGGGACTTCACAGATACGCAGTATTTT. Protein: CASSHNDRDFTDTQYF.

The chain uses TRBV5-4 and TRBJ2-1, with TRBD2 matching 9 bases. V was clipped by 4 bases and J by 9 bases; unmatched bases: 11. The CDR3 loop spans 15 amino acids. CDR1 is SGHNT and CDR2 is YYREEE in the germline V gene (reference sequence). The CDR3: CASSPNGGGEIEQFF. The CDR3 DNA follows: TGTGCCAGCAGCCCGAACGGCGGGGGGGAAATTGAGCAGTTCTTC.

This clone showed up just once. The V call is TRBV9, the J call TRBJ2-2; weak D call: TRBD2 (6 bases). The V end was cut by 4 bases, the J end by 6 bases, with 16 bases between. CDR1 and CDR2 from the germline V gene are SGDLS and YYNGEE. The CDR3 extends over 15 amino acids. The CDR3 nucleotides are TGTGCCAGCAGCCCCCTTGGCAGGGAGGCCGGGGAGCTGTTTTTT. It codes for CASSPLGREAGELFF.

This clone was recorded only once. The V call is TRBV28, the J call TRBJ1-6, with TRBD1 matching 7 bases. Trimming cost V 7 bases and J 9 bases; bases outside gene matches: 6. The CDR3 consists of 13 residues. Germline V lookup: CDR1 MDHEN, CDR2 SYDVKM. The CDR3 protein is CASTIDRVSPLHF. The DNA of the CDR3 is TGTGCCAGCACCATAGACAGGGTTTCACCCCTCCACTTT.